The clone carrying this T cell receptor (beta chain) was seen a few times. What it recognizes is unknown. This specimen comes from a study of T cell repertoires in cytomegalovirus infection. Across the study: Recently identified HLA-C-restricted CMV epitopes were used, and well-studied HLA-B-restricted CMV epitopes were used as well. Matching HLA type, along with CMV infection, was indicated by public TCR beta signatures. Study conclusions and caveats: Carriers of CMV plus the relevant HLA were identified by cumulative public TCR beta family frequency. CMV-specific HLA-C-restricted TCR beta clonotypes dominated the ex vivo response.

TCRdb independently ran MiXCR on the reads; one entry per CDR3 protein. The table records some 920,000 distinct CDR3 sequences, approximately 31% of them present only once. V was clipped by 4 bases and J by 0 bases; unmatched bases: 10. Germline CDR1 is SGDLS and CDR2 is YYNGEE. The CDR3 has 17 residues. This chain joins TRBV9 and TRBJ2-1, with 7 bases identical to TRBD1. The TCR was taken from a human donor in good health (CMV status not recorded). Some clones in this sample may be carry-over from other donors' samples. The starting material was cultured CD8+ T cells from PBMCs, obtained from culture after CMV antigen stimulation. DNA of the CDR3: TGTGCCAGCAGCACCCTCGGGACAGCTCTCTCCTACAATGAGCAGTTCTTC. It codes for CASSTLGTALSYNEQFF.